The rows below give T cell receptor beta chains drawn from one sample of a study of blood T cells in healthy people across ages. TCRdb re-derived calls from the 5' RACE reads in MiXCR, one entry per CDR3 protein. Among roughly 1 million distinct CDR3 sequences, 25% were seen once, and the ten largest hold 0.75%. The sample also formed part of further work on T cells of mothers and their children.

The sample comprised blood. The receptors were sampled from a girl aged 2 to 10 in good health. Each CDR3 is given with its conserved first and last residue. A D gene is named only where the DNA matches it firmly. Clone size, where shown, is once, few, many, or a class for clones that have expanded.

J gene: TRBJ1-5; V gene: TRBV2; D gene: NA; clone size: NA; CDR3 protein: CASFRDINQPQHF; CDR3 DNA: TGTGCCAGCTTCCGGGACATCAATCAGCCCCAGCATTTT
J gene: TRBJ2-3; V gene: TRBV29-1; D gene: NA; clone size: NA; CDR3 protein: CSVEDGEWGTDTQYF; CDR3 DNA: TGCAGCGTTGAAGATGGCGAATGGGGCACAGATACGCAGTATTTT
J gene: TRBJ2-5; V gene: TRBV12-3/TRBV12-4; D gene: NA; clone size: few; CDR3 protein: CASTPFFNQETQYF; CDR3 DNA: TGTGCCAGCACCCCCTTTTTTAATCAAGAGACCCAGTACTTC
J gene: TRBJ1-3; V gene: TRBV6-1; D gene: NA; clone size: few; CDR3 protein: CASRGRSGTQSSGNTIYF; CDR3 DNA: TGTGCCAGCAGGGGGAGGTCCGGGACTCAGAGCTCTGGAAACACCATATATTTT
J gene: TRBJ2-5; V gene: TRBV5-1; D gene: TRBD1; clone size: few; CDR3 protein: CASSRTKSGGVETQYF; CDR3 DNA: TGCGCCAGCAGCCGCACTAAATCAGGGGGAGTGGAGACCCAGTACTTC
J gene: TRBJ1-5; V gene: TRBV19; D gene: NA; clone size: NA; CDR3 protein: CASSPGKQAWGNQPQHF; CDR3 DNA: TGTGCCAGTAGTCCCGGGAAGCAGGCTTGGGGCAATCAGCCCCAGCATTTT
J gene: TRBJ1-1; V gene: TRBV6-6; D gene: NA; clone size: few; CDR3 protein: CASSYSLTGRNTEAFF; CDR3 DNA: TGTGCCAGCAGTTACTCACTAACGGGACGCAACACTGAAGCTTTCTTT
J gene: TRBJ1-2; V gene: TRBV5-1; D gene: TRBD1; clone size: NA; CDR3 protein: CASSSRQGVVGYGYTF; CDR3 DNA: TGCGCCAGCAGCTCCCGACAGGGAGTAGTGGGCTATGGCTACACCTTC
J gene: TRBJ2-3; V gene: TRBV28; D gene: TRBD2; clone size: few; CDR3 protein: CAIQTSGRAEDTQYF; CDR3 DNA: TGTGCCATCCAAACTAGCGGGAGGGCCGAAGATACGCAGTATTTT
J gene: TRBJ2-1; V gene: TRBV12-3/TRBV12-4; D gene: NA; clone size: NA; CDR3 protein: CASSPLRGGGNEQFF; CDR3 DNA: TGTGCCAGCAGTCCCCTTCGTGGGGGAGGCAATGAGCAGTTCTTC
J gene: TRBJ2-1; V gene: TRBV2; D gene: NA; clone size: few; CDR3 protein: CASSERDRRYNEQFF; CDR3 DNA: TGTGCCAGCAGTGAACGTGACAGGAGGTACAATGAGCAGTTCTTC
J gene: TRBJ2-3; V gene: TRBV7-2; D gene: NA; clone size: NA; CDR3 protein: CASSPNPGLTTDTQYF; CDR3 DNA: TGTGCCAGCAGCCCAAACCCGGGACTCACCACAGATACGCAGTATTTT
J gene: TRBJ1-1; V gene: TRBV27; D gene: NA; clone size: NA; CDR3 protein: CASSSPTAEAFF; CDR3 DNA: TGTGCCAGCAGTTCCCCCACCGCTGAAGCTTTCTTT
J gene: TRBJ1-1; V gene: TRBV29-1; D gene: NA; clone size: few; CDR3 protein: CSVREEVEAFF; CDR3 DNA: TGCAGCGTTCGCGAAGAGGTTGAAGCTTTCTTT
J gene: TRBJ1-6; V gene: TRBV4-2; D gene: NA; clone size: NA; CDR3 protein: CASSPREGRLNSPLHF; CDR3 DNA: TGTGCCAGCAGCCCAAGAGAGGGACGGCTAAATTCACCCCTCCACTTT
J gene: TRBJ2-5; V gene: TRBV20-1; D gene: NA; clone size: NA; CDR3 protein: CSARDLESETQYF; CDR3 DNA: TGCAGTGCTAGAGATCTCGAGAGTGAGACCCAGTACTTC
J gene: TRBJ1-4; V gene: TRBV15; D gene: TRBD1; clone size: few; CDR3 protein: CATCRQGWREKLFF; CDR3 DNA: TGTGCCACCTGCCGACAGGGATGGAGGGAAAAACTGTTTTTT
J gene: TRBJ2-5; V gene: TRBV15; D gene: NA; clone size: few; CDR3 protein: CATSRIKGIIETQYF; CDR3 DNA: TGTGCCACCAGCCGAATAAAGGGGATTATTGAGACCCAGTACTTC
J gene: TRBJ2-7; V gene: TRBV28; D gene: TRBD2; clone size: NA; CDR3 protein: CASSLTSGATYEQYF; CDR3 DNA: TGTGCCAGCAGTTTAACTAGCGGGGCCACCTACGAGCAGTACTTC
J gene: TRBJ2-7; V gene: TRBV7-9; D gene: NA; clone size: once; CDR3 protein: CASSNHPYEQYF; CDR3 DNA: TGTGCCAGCAGCAACCACCCCTACGAGCAGTACTTC
J gene: TRBJ1-1; V gene: TRBV7-8; D gene: TRBD1; clone size: NA; CDR3 protein: CASSPLGQGTSNTEAFF; CDR3 DNA: TGTGCCAGCAGTCCCCTGGGACAGGGGACGTCGAACACTGAAGCTTTCTTT
J gene: TRBJ1-5; V gene: TRBV15; D gene: TRBD1; clone size: few; CDR3 protein: CATSRGLVGQGTLISNQPQHF; CDR3 DNA: TGTGCCACCAGCAGAGGTTTAGTCGGACAGGGGACCCTTATTAGCAATCAGCCCCAGCATTTT
J gene: TRBJ2-1; V gene: TRBV6-5; D gene: NA; clone size: few; CDR3 protein: CASSYEFRAADNNEQFF; CDR3 DNA: TGTGCCAGCAGTTACGAATTCCGAGCGGCAGACAACAATGAGCAGTTCTTC
J gene: TRBJ1-2; V gene: TRBV28; D gene: TRBD1; clone size: NA; CDR3 protein: CASTTTGVGGYTF; CDR3 DNA: TGTGCCAGCACCACGACAGGGGTCGGAGGCTACACCTTC
J gene: TRBJ2-1; V gene: TRBV7-2; D gene: NA; clone size: few; CDR3 protein: CASSFYTCNEQFF; CDR3 DNA: TGTGCCAGCAGCTTCTACACCTGCAATGAGCAGTTCTTC
J gene: TRBJ2-1; V gene: TRBV7-9; D gene: NA; clone size: few; CDR3 protein: CASSFAGGDNEQFF; CDR3 DNA: TGTGCCAGCAGCTTCGCTGGCGGAGACAATGAGCAGTTCTTC
J gene: TRBJ2-4; V gene: TRBV11-2; D gene: TRBD2; clone size: few; CDR3 protein: CASSLRGGVAKNIQYF; CDR3 DNA: TGTGCCAGCAGCTTAAGGGGAGGGGTAGCCAAAAACATTCAGTACTTC